Following are 15 T cell receptor beta chains from one sample sequenced in a study of naive CD8 T cells in extremely preterm neonates. Findings and limits, study-wide: Relative to older groups, preterm infants had shorter, less trimmed CDR3s with fewer N additions.

Extremely preterm deliveries at roughly 22-27 weeks of gestation provided the preterm samples. The data were produced by immunoSEQ multiplex PCR, yet TCRdb's version contains in-frame clones alone and is incomplete. Here the sample spans about 23,000 clones, approximately 90% being singletons. Their antigen targets remain unknown. Sequenced material: naive CD8+ T cells from cord blood. These TCRs come from a boy who was born preterm.

The gene calls are TRBV7-9 and TRBJ2-5, with 8 bases lining up with TRBD2. Germline V gene lookup returns CDR1 SEHNR and CDR2 FQNEAQ (reference sequence). After removal of 2 bases from V and 1 base from J, the junction contained 0 bases not matched to a gene. The CDR3 consists of 14 residues. CDR3 region: CASSLLAGQETQYF. The CDR3 region has the DNA TGTGCCAGCAGCTTACTAGCGGGCCAAGAGACCCAGTACTTC.

V and J are TRBV9 and TRBJ1-1; no firm D call. V lost 0 bases and J lost 4, with 7 bases in between. This CDR3 contains 13 residues. From germline, CDR1 is SGDLS and CDR2 YYNGEE. The CDR3 nucleotides read TGTGCCAGCAGCGTAGTCATGGGCACTGAAGCTTTCTTT. Its translation: CASSVVMGTEAFF.

The chain is built from TRBV19 and TRBJ2-4, with D maybe TRBD1 (6 bases). The V end was cut by 1 base, the J end by 5 bases, with 6 bases between. This CDR3 has 13 amino acids. CDR1 is LNHDA and CDR2 is SQIVND in the germline V gene (reference sequence). CDR3: CASSIGGQNIQYF. The CDR3, as DNA: TGTGCCAGTAGTATAGGGGGGCAAAACATTCAGTACTTC.

V is TRBV27 and J is TRBJ1-2; 10 nucleotides match TRBD1. The CDR3 extends over 14 amino acids. Trimming removed 2 bases from V and 4 bases from J; junction bases left unmatched: 1. The germline V gene has CDR1 MNHEY and CDR2 SMNVEV (reference sequence). The CDR3 spells CASSLRTGGYGYTF. Written as DNA, the CDR3 is TGTGCCAGCAGTTTACGGACAGGGGGCTATGGCTACACCTTC.

The chain joins TRBV19 to TRBJ1-2; a weak D match, TRBD1 (5 bases). The germline V and J ends were trimmed by 1 base and 4 bases, with 7 bases remaining between them. Germline CDR1 LNHDA, CDR2 SQIVND (reference sequence). The CDR3 has 13 amino acids. The CDR3 reads CASSIGGLYGYTF. The CDR3 coding sequence is TGTGCCAGTAGTATAGGGGGACTCTATGGCTACACCTTC.

In the case of this clone: The identical CDR3 is also encoded by other nucleotide sequences in the sample. For the CDR3, the DNA is TGCGCCAGCAGCTTAGGGGCTGAAGCTTTCTTT. Protein sequence: CASSLGAEAFF. The chain couples TRBV5-1 to TRBJ1-1; D is perhaps TRBD1 (5 bases). There are 11 residues in the CDR3. CDR1 is SGHRS, CDR2 YFSETQ, per germline. Trimming removed 2 bases from V and 6 bases from J, with 5 bases in between.

This rearrangement joins TRBV6-1 to TRBJ2-7, with 9 bases lining up with TRBD2. Germline V lookup: CDR1 MNHNS, CDR2 SASEGT. The ends lost 1 base at V and 2 bases at J; junction bases unmatched: 3. This CDR3 spans 15 amino acids. The CDR3 is CASSEGLAATYEQYF. DNA of the CDR3: TGTGCCAGCAGTGAAGGACTAGCGGCTACCTACGAGCAGTACTTC.

V is TRBV7-9 and J is TRBJ1-1; a possible D gene is TRBD1 (5 bases). The CDR3 has 13 amino acids. Germline V gene lookup returns CDR1 SEHNR and CDR2 FQNEAQ (reference sequence). Trimming removed 5 bases from V and 4 bases from J, with 11 bases in between. CDR3 sequence (DNA): TGTGCCAGCAGCCCCGGGGCGGGCACTGAAGCTTTCTTT. Translation gives CASSPGAGTEAFF. Full variable domain (remainder filled in from reference TRBV7-9 and TRBJ1-1): DTGVSQNPRHKITKRGQNVTFRCDPISEHNRLYWYRQTLGQGPEFLTYFQNEAQLEKSRLLSDRFSAERPKGSFSTLEIQRTEQGDSAMYLCASSPGAGTEAFFGQGTRLTVV.

This rearrangement joins TRBV7-2 to TRBJ1-5, with D unclear. Trimming removed 2 bases from V and 2 bases from J, with 7 bases in between. CDR3 length: 14 amino acids. Germline lookup yields CDR1 SGHTA and CDR2 FQGNSA. The CDR3 here is CASSLWQGNQPQHF. The CDR3 nucleotides read TGTGCCAGCAGCTTATGGCAGGGCAATCAGCCCCAGCATTTT.

This clone came up once. J is TRBJ1-2 and V is TRBV13; D is uncertain. The CDR3 runs 12 residues. CDR1 PRHDT and CDR2 FYEKMQ come from the germline V gene (reference sequence). V lost 0 bases and J lost 4, with 3 bases in between. The DNA for the CDR3 is TGTGCCAGCAGCTTAGGGGGCTATGGCTACACCTTC. Translated: CASSLGGYGYTF.

As DNA, the CDR3 is TGTGCCAGCAGTTGGACTAGCTACAATGAGCAGTTCTTC. This encodes CASSWTSYNEQFF. The chain is built from TRBV6-5 and TRBJ2-1; 7 bases match TRBD2. The CDR3 consists of 13 residues. After removal of 4 bases from V and 3 bases from J, the junction contained 0 bases not matched to a gene. Germline V gives CDR1 MNHEY, CDR2 SVGAGI.

Note on this clone: The sample contains more than one DNA sequence encoding this CDR3. This chain links TRBV19 with TRBJ2-7, with no clear D. From germline, CDR1 is LNHDA and CDR2 SQIVND (reference sequence). This CDR3 spans 11 amino acids. V lost 3 bases and J lost 4, with 4 bases in between. CDR3 residues: CASSMGYEQYF. The CDR3 DNA reads TGTGCCAGTAGTATGGGGTACGAGCAGTACTTC. Using reference TRBV19 and TRBJ2-7 for the parts outside the CDR3, the full variable domain is DGGITQSPKYLFRKEGQNVTLSCEQNLNHDAMYWYRQDPGQGLRLIYYSQIVNDFQKGDIAEGYSVSREKKESFPLTVTSAQKNPTAFYLCASSMGYEQYFGPGTRLTVT.

V gene TRBV5-4 combines with J gene TRBJ2-7, with 12 bases matching TRBD2. Germline CDR1 and CDR2: SGHNT and YYREEE (reference sequence). After removal of 3 bases from V and 2 bases from J, the junction contained 0 bases not matched to a gene. The CDR3 loop spans 14 amino acids. CDR3 DNA sequence: TGTGCCAGCAGCTGGACTAGCGGGGCCTACGAGCAGTACTTC. Its translation: CASSWTSGAYEQYF. The whole variable domain, remainder taken from reference TRBV5-4 and TRBJ2-7, is ETGVTQSPTHLIKTRGQQVTLRCSSQSGHNTVSWYQQALGQGPQFIFQYYREEENGRGNFPPRFSGLQFPNYSSELNVNALELDDSALYLCASSWTSGAYEQYFGPGTRLTVT.

The CDR3 region is CASSLAGDTDTQYF. CDR3 coding DNA: TGTGCCAGCAGCTTGGCGGGGGACACAGATACGCAGTATTTT. The gene calls are TRBV5-8 and TRBJ2-3; a possible D gene is TRBD2 (6 bases). Trimming pared 0 bases from V and 2 bases from J, leaving 7 bases between. From germline, CDR1 is SGHTS and CDR2 YDEGEE. This CDR3 has 14 amino acids. Full variable domain (rest looked up from reference TRBV5-8 and TRBJ2-3): EAGVTQSPTHLIKTRGQQATLRCSPISGHTSVYWYQQALGLGLQFLLWYDEGEERNRGNFPPRFSGRQFPNYSSELNVNALELEDSALYLCASSLAGDTDTQYFGPGTRLTVL.

The chain has TRBV7-2 and TRBJ2-7, with D maybe TRBD1 (5 bases). Germline V gene data show CDR1 as SGHTA and CDR2 as FQGNSA. Trimming pared 2 bases from V and 6 bases from J, leaving 5 bases between. The CDR3 contains 11 residues. As DNA, the CDR3 is TGTGCCAGCAGCTTACAGGGCGAGCAGTACTTC. It yields the protein CASSLQGEQYF.